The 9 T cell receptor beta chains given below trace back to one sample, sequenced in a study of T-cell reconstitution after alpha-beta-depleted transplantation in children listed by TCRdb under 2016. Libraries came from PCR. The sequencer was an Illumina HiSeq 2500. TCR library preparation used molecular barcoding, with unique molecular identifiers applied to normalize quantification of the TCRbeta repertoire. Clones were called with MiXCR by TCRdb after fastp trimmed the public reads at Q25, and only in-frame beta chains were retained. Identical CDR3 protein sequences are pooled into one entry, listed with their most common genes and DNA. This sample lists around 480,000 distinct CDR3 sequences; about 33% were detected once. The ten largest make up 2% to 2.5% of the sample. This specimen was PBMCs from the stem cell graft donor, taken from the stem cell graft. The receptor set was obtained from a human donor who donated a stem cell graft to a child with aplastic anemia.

DNA of the CDR3: TGCGCCAGCAGCCACCCACTTGCGGGCCTAATGTGGAATTCACCCCTCCACTTT. It yields the protein CASSHPLAGLMWNSPLHF. J is TRBJ1-6 and V is TRBV4-1; D uncertain. V lost 3 bases and J 7 bases, leaving 22 bases between the germline ends. Germline V lookup: CDR1 MGHRA, CDR2 YSYEKL. The CDR3 spans 18 residues.

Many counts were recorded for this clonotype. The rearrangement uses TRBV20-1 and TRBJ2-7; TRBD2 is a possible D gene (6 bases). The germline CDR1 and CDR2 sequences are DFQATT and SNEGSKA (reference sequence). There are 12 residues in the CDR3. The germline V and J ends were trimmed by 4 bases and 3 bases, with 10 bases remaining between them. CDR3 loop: CSAILAGYEQYV. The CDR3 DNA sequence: TGCAGTGCTATACTAGCAGGCTACGAGCAGTACGTC.

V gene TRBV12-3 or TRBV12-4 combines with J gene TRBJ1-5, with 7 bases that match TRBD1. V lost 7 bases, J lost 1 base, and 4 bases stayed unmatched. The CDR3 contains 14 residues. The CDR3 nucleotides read TGTGCCAGCAAGGGGACAGTAAGCAATCAGCCCCAGCATTTT. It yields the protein CASKGTVSNQPQHF.

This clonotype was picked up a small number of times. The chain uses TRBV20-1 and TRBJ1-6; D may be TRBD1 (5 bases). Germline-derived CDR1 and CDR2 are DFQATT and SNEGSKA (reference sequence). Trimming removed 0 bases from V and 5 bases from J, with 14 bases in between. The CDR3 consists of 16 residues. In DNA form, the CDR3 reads TGCAGTGCTAGAGATCCCGGGTCCAGGGATAATTCACCCCTCCACTTT. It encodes CSARDPGSRDNSPLHF.

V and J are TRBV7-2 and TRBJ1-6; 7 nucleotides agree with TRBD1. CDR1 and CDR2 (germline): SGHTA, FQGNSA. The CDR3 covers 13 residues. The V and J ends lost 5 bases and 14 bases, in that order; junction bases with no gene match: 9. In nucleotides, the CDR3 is TGTGCCAGCAGCCTTGGACAGGCCGGGGCCCTCCACTTT. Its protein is CASSLGQAGALHF. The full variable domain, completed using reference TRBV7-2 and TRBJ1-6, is GAGVSQSPSNKVTEKGKDVELRCDPISGHTALYWYRQSLGQGLEFLIYFQGNSAPDKSGLPSDRFSAERTGGSVSTLTIQRTQQEDSAVYLCASSLGQAGALHFGNGTRLTVT.

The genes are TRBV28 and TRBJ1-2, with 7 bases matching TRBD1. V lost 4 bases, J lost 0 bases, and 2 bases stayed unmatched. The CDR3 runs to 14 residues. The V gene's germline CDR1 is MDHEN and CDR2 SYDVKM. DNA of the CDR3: TGTGCCAGCAGTTGGGACAGCGCTAACTATGGCTACACCTTC. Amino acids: CASSWDSANYGYTF.

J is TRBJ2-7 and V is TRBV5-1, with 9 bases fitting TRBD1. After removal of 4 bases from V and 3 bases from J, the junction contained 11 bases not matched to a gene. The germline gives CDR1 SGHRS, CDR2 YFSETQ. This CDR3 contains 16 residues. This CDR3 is CASSRAGQGIIYEQYF. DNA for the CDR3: TGCGCCAGCAGCCGCGCCGGACAGGGGATAATCTACGAGCAGTACTTC.

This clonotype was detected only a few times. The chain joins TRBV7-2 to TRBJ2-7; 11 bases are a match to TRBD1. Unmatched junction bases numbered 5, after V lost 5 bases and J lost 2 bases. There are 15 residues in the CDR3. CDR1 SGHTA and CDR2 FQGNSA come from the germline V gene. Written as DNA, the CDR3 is TGTGCCAGCAGCACTAGGGACAGGGGGGCCTACGAGCAGTACTTC. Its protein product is CASSTRDRGAYEQYF. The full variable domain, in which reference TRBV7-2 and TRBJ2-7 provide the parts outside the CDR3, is GAGVSQSPSNKVTEKGKDVELRCDPISGHTALYWYRQSLGQGLEFLIYFQGNSAPDKSGLPSDRFSAERTGGSVSTLTIQRTQQEDSAVYLCASSTRDRGAYEQYFGPGTRLTVT.

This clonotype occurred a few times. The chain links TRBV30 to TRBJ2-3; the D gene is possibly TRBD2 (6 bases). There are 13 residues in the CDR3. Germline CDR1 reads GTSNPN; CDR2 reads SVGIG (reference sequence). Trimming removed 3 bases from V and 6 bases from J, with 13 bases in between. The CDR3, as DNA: TGTGCCTGGAGCCGACGGGAGAAGGATACGCAGTATTTT. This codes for CAWSRREKDTQYF.